This T cell receptor beta chain was sequenced in a study of blood T cell repertoires in COVID-19. Only in-frame clones appear in the TCRdb table, and some are missing; sequencing was by immunoSEQ multiplex PCR. The sample includes hundreds of thousands of clones, roughly nine tenths of them seen just once. The V end was cut by 3 bases, the J end by 5 bases, with 7 bases between. The CDR3 consists of 13 residues. Remarks on this clone: This sample includes further DNA sequences coding for the same CDR3.

Sequenced input: PBMCs or T cells enriched from blood (not recorded which). This chain uses TRBV12-3 or TRBV12-4 with TRBJ2-2; no firm D call. This sequence was found in a woman aged 60-70 years who had recovered from COVID-19. CDR3 nucleotides: TGTGCCAGCAGTTTTCGGAGAACCGGGGAGCTGTTTTTT. Translation gives CASSFRRTGELFF.